This T cell receptor beta chain was documented in a study of blood T cell repertoires in COVID-19. As for the study in general: Sites across the United States, Italy and Spain contributed samples from acute and convalescent COVID-19.

Assay used: immunoSEQ multiplex PCR; TCRdb lists only in-frame clones, some missing. The data show about 83,000 clones, with about nine tenths seen just once and about 2.9% held by the top ten. Note on this clone: This sample includes further DNA sequences coding for the same CDR3.

V lost 5 bases, J lost 4 bases, and 4 bases stayed unmatched. CDR1 SGHTA and CDR2 FQGNSA come from the germline V gene. This CDR3 has 13 residues. The origin of this receptor is a woman aged 50 to 60 with active or convalescent COVID-19. The sample was peripheral blood. The V call is TRBV7-2, the J call TRBJ1-2; 7 bases align to TRBD1. The CDR3 protein is CASSPGQIYGYTF. CDR3 DNA: TGTGCCAGCAGCCCGGGACAGATCTATGGCTACACCTTC.